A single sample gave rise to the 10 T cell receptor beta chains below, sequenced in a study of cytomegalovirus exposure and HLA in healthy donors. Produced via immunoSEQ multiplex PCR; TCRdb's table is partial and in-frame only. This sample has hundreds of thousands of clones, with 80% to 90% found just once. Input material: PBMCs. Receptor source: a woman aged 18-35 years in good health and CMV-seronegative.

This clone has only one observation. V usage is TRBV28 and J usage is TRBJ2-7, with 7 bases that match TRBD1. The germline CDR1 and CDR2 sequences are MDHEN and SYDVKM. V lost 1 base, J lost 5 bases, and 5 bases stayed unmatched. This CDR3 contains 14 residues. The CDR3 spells CASSLLGGADEQYF. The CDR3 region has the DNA TGTGCCAGCAGTTTATTAGGGGGCGCGGACGAGCAGTACTTC.

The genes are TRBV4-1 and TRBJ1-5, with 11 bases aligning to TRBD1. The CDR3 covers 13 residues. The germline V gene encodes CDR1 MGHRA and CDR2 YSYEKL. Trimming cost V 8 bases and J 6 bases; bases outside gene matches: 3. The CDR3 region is CASGTGGGQPQHF. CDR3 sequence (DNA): TGCGCCAGCGGGACAGGGGGAGGTCAGCCCCAGCATTTT.

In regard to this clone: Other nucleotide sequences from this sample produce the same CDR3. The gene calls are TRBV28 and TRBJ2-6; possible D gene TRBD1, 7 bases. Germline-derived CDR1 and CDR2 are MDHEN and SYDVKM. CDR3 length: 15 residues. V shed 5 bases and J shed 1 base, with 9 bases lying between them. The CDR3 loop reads CASSPGGSGANVLTF. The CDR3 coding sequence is TGTGCCAGCAGTCCAGGGGGGTCTGGGGCCAACGTCCTGACTTTC.

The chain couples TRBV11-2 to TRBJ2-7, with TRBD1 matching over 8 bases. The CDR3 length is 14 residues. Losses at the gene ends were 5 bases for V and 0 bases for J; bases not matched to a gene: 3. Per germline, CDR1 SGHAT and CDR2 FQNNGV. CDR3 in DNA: TGTGCCAGCAGCGGACAGGGACGCTCCTACGAGCAGTACTTC. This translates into CASSGQGRSYEQYF.

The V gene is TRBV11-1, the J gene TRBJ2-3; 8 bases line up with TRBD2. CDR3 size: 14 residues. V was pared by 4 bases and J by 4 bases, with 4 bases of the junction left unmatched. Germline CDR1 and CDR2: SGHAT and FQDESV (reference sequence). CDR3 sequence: CASSSGRGADTQYF. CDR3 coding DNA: TGTGCCAGCAGCTCCGGGCGGGGGGCAGATACGCAGTATTTT.

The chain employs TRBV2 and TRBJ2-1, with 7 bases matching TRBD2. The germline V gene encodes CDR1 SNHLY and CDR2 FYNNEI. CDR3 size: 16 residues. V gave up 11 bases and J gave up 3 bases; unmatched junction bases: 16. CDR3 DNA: TGTGCCGCGGTAGCCCTCGGGGGGACGAGCTACAATGAGCAGTTCTTC. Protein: CAAVALGGTSYNEQFF.

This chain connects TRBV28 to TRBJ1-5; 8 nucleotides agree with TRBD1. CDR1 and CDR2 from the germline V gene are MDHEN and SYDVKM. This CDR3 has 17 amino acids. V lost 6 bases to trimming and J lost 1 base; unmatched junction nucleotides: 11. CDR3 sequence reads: CASRTFRGQGSNQPQHF. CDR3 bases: TGTGCCAGCAGAACCTTCCGAGGACAGGGAAGCAATCAGCCCCAGCATTTT.

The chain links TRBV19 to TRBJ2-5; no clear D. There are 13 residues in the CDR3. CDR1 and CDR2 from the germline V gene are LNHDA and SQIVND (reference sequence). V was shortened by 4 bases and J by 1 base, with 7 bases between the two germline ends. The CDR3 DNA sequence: TGTGCCAGTAGTACCCCCGTCCAAGAGACCCAGTACTTC. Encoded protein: CASSTPVQETQYF.

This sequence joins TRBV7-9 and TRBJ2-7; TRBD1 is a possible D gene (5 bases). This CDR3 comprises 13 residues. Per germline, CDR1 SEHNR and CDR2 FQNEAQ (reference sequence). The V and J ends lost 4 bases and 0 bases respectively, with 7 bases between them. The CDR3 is CASSSQVSYEQYF. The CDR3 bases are TGTGCCAGCAGCTCACAGGTCTCCTACGAGCAGTACTTC.

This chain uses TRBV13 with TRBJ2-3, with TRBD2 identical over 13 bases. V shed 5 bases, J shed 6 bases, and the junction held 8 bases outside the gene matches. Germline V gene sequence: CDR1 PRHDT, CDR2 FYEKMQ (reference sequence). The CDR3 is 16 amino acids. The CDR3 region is CASSTSGRAAIDTQYF. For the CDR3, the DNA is TGTGCCAGCAGCACTAGCGGGAGGGCCGCTATCGATACGCAGTATTTT.